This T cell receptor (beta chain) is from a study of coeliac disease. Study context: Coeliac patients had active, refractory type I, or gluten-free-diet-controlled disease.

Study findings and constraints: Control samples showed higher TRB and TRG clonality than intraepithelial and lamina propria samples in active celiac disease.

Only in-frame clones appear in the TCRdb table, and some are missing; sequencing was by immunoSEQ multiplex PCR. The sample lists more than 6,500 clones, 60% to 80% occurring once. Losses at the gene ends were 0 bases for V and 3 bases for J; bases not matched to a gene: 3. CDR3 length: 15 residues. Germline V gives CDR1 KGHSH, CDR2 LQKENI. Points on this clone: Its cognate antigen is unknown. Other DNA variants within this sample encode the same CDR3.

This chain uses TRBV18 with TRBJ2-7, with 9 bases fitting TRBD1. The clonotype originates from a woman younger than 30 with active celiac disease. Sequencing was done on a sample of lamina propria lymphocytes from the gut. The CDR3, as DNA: TGTGCCAGCTCACCACCGGGACAGGGTCGCTACGAGCAGTACTTC. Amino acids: CASSPPGQGRYEQYF.